Following are 8 T cell receptor beta chains from one sample sequenced in a study of blood T cell repertoires in COVID-19. The protocol was immunoSEQ multiplex PCR, while the TCRdb copy is restricted to in-frame clones and leaves out a portion. The table includes roughly 80,000 clones, almost 85% detected once. The specimen was peripheral blood. The receptors stem from an elderly man with acute or convalescent COVID-19.

V gene TRBV5-5 combines with J gene TRBJ2-4; 10 bases line up with TRBD1. CDR1 SGHKS and CDR2 YYEKEE come from the germline V gene (reference sequence). CDR3 length equals 16 residues. V lost 4 bases, J lost 3 bases, and 7 bases stayed unmatched. In DNA, the CDR3 is TGTGCCAGCAGCCCGGGACAGGGGTTTGGCAAAAACATTCAGTACTTC. This gives the protein CASSPGQGFGKNIQYF.

This chain links TRBV9 with TRBJ2-3; D may be TRBD2 (6 bases). CDR1 SGDLS and CDR2 YYNGEE come from the germline V gene. The CDR3 has 17 amino acids. The ends were cut back, 0 bases at V and 0 bases at J, with 14 bases in the middle. CDR3 loop: CASSVAWGTYSTDTQYF. DNA of the CDR3: TGTGCCAGCAGCGTAGCTTGGGGGACTTATAGCACAGATACGCAGTATTTT.

The chain joins TRBV25-1 to TRBJ1-2; a possible D gene is TRBD1 (6 bases). CDR1 MGHDK and CDR2 SYGVNS come from the germline V gene. The CDR3 consists of 14 residues. V lost 1 base to trimming and J lost 8 bases, with 14 bases between them. CDR3 in amino acids: CASSEWKQGKGYTF. The CDR3 DNA sequence: TGTGCCAGCAGTGAATGGAAACAGGGCAAAGGCTACACCTTC.

The chain carries TRBV5-4 and TRBJ2-5; 9 nucleotides match TRBD1. V lost 4 bases to trimming and J lost 3 bases; unmatched junction nucleotides: 13. CDR1 and CDR2 (germline): SGHNT, YYREEE (reference sequence). The CDR3 totals 17 residues. CDR3: CASSPPAKQGAKETQYF. The CDR3 nucleotides read TGTGCCAGCAGCCCCCCCGCTAAACAGGGGGCGAAAGAGACCCAGTACTTC.

This clone was seen only once. V usage is TRBV6-5 and J usage is TRBJ1-5; 10 bases map to TRBD1. V was clipped by 7 bases and J by 6 bases; unmatched bases: 6. Germline assignment: CDR1 MNHEY and CDR2 SVGAGI. The CDR3 sequence is 14 residues long. The CDR3 region has the DNA TGTGCCAGCAATAGACAGGGGGCGGGTCAGCCCCAGCATTTT. Its protein product is CASNRQGAGQPQHF.

The CDR3 nucleotides read TGTGCCAGTAGTATAGATCAACATTTCACTGAAGCTTTCTTT. It specifies CASSIDQHFTEAFF. V and J are TRBV19 and TRBJ1-1; no clear D. The germline V and J ends were trimmed by 0 bases and 4 bases, with 9 bases remaining between them. Germline assignment: CDR1 LNHDA and CDR2 SQIVND (reference sequence). The CDR3 contains 14 residues.

This sequence joins TRBV7-9 and TRBJ1-1; 7 bases fit TRBD1. The germline gives CDR1 SEHNR, CDR2 FQNEAQ (reference sequence). Unmatched junction bases numbered 8, after V lost 1 base and J lost 3 bases. The CDR3 is 16 residues long. The CDR3 loop reads CASSLGGTAGDTEAFF. The CDR3 nucleotides read TGTGCCAGCAGCTTAGGGGGGACAGCTGGGGACACTGAAGCTTTCTTT.

The gene calls are TRBV19 and TRBJ1-6; possibly TRBD1 for D (6 bases). The length of the CDR3 is 14 residues. Looked up from germline, CDR1 is LNHDA and CDR2 is SQIVND (reference sequence). The V end was cut by 6 bases, the J end by 7 bases, with 13 bases between. The CDR3 is CASRGDNRNSPLHF. In DNA, the CDR3 is TGTGCCAGTAGGGGGGACAATCGCAATTCACCCCTCCACTTT. Based on the CDR3 plus reference TRBV19 and TRBJ1-6, the full variable domain is DGGITQSPKYLFRKEGQNVTLSCEQNLNHDAMYWYRQDPGQGLRLIYYSQIVNDFQKGDIAEGYSVSREKKESFPLTVTSAQKNPTAFYLCASRGDNRNSPLHFGNGTRLTVT.